These 10 T cell receptor beta chains share one sample of origin, sequenced in a study of T cells in Graves' hyperthyroidism and ophthalmopathy (dated by TCRdb to the late 2010s). The receptor library was made with multiplex PCR. Sequencing was carried out with an Illumina HiSeq 2000. Amplification of TCR beta CDR3 regions was carried out from RNA transcripts. The first round of RT-PCR for the TCR CDR3 was performed with the HTBI primer set and the Qiagen OneStep RT-PCR kit. TCRdb's own reprocessing of the public reads used fastp at Q25 and MiXCR and kept productive beta chains. A single entry per CDR3 protein holds the most common genes and DNA from its merged rows. A total of under 750,000 distinct CDR3 sequences appear in this sample, roughly 20% of them only once. In total, the top ten clones hold approximately 15% of the sample. Sequenced sample: blood. The receptors shown here come from a woman aged 50 to 60 with Graves' hyperthyroidism that later progressed to Graves' ophthalmopathy.

The gene calls are TRBV25-1 and TRBJ1-5; D is undetermined. This CDR3 spans 13 amino acids. With 2 bases removed from V and 9 bases from J, the gap between germline ends came to 11 bases. Per germline, CDR1 MGHDK and CDR2 SYGVNS. This CDR3 reads CASSERIRGPQHF. CDR3 nucleotides: TGTGCCAGCAGTGAACGGATTCGTGGGCCCCAGCATTTT.

This clonotype was counted at least ten times. The DNA for the CDR3 is TGCGCCAGCAGCCCGGCGGGGACAGACGGTGGCCTGGGTGGCTACACCTTC. Its translation: CASSPAGTDGGLGGYTF. The gene calls are TRBV10-2 and TRBJ1-2, with 7 bases matching TRBD1. The length of the CDR3 is 17 residues. Trimming took 6 bases from V and 7 from J; bases not matched to a gene: 20. The germline V gene has CDR1 WSHSY and CDR2 SAAADI.

The rearrangement uses TRBV12-3 or TRBV12-4 and TRBJ2-3; TRBD2 aligns across 9 bases. Losses at the gene ends were 3 bases for V and 10 bases for J; bases not matched to a gene: 11. The length of the CDR3 is 15 residues. As DNA, the CDR3 is TGTGCCAGCAGTTTCGGCGGGGGGGGACTCCGGTCGCAGTATTTT. The encoded protein is CASSFGGGGLRSQYF.

In this sample, this clonotype turned up a few times. This chain uses TRBV19 with TRBJ1-2; D not resolved. CDR3 length: 13 amino acids. Germline lookup yields CDR1 LNHDA and CDR2 SQIVND (reference sequence). V lost 4 bases and J 7 bases, leaving 13 bases between the germline ends. The CDR3 DNA reads as TGTGCCAGTAGTACGGACCGGGATGGTGGCTACACCTTC. Its translation is CASSTDRDGGYTF. Filled out from reference TRBV19 and TRBJ1-2, the complete variable domain reads DGGITQSPKYLFRKEGQNVTLSCEQNLNHDAMYWYRQDPGQGLRLIYYSQIVNDFQKGDIAEGYSVSREKKESFPLTVTSAQKNPTAFYLCASSTDRDGGYTFGSGTRLTVV.

This clonotype was counted at least ten times. This chain joins TRBV20-1 and TRBJ1-6, with D uncertain. V was trimmed by 0 bases and J by 2 bases, leaving 11 bases between them. The CDR3 totals 16 residues. Per the germline V gene, CDR1 is DFQATT and CDR2 is SNEGSKA (reference sequence). CDR3 residues: CSARDPGSPYNSPLHF. DNA of the CDR3: TGCAGTGCTAGAGATCCCGGCAGCCCCTATAATTCACCCCTCCACTTT.

The gene calls are TRBV29-1 and TRBJ2-7; D gene unclear. This CDR3 has 12 residues. Trimming stripped 0 bases from V and 4 bases from J, with 7 bases between. In germline, CDR1 is SQVTM, CDR2 ANQGSEA. CDR3: CSVEDTPYEQYF. CDR3 nucleotide sequence: TGCAGCGTTGAAGATACCCCATACGAGCAGTACTTC.

In nucleotides, the CDR3 is TGTGCCAGCAGCACAAGGACTAGCGCCCTTTCGAACAATGAGCAGTTCTTC. This encodes CASSTRTSALSNNEQFF. The V call is TRBV5-8, the J call TRBJ2-1; 9 bases agree with TRBD2. There are 17 residues in the CDR3. V lost 4 bases and J lost 5; bases outside the gene matches: 13. CDR1 is SGHTS and CDR2 is YDEGEE in the germline V gene.

On this clonotype itself: Relative to the germline gene, one junction end is altered; a read error may explain this. The chain uses TRBV5-4 and TRBJ2-5; D unclear. The germline CDR1 and CDR2 sequences are SGHNT and YYREEE (reference sequence). The CDR3 loop spans 13 amino acids. DNA of the CDR3: TGTGCCAGCAGCTTGGTGACGGCGGAGACCCAGTGCTTC. The encoded protein is CASSLVTAETQCF.

There are many counts of this clonotype. The chain is built from TRBV11-1 and TRBJ2-1, with 8 bases that match TRBD2. CDR3 length: 16 amino acids. Germline assignment: CDR1 SGHAT and CDR2 FQDESV (reference sequence). The V segment lost 3 bases and the J segment 3 bases; nucleotides outside the gene matches: 7. CDR3: CASSLGSGGHYNEQFF. In DNA form, the CDR3 reads TGTGCCAGCAGCTTGGGCTCGGGGGGGCACTACAATGAGCAGTTCTTC.

The chain has TRBV10-3 and TRBJ1-2; D is uncertain. Trimming stripped 4 bases from V and 1 base from J, with 7 bases between. Looked up from germline, CDR1 is ENHRY and CDR2 is SYGVKD. CDR3 length equals 13 residues. CDR3 bases: TGTGCCATCAGTGGTGAATTTAACTATGGCTACACCTTC. This translates into CAISGEFNYGYTF.